This TCR beta chain was sequenced during a study of identical twins. Each CDR3 protein gets one entry after TCRdb re-called the 5' RACE reads with MiXCR. Of roughly 750,000 distinct CDR3 sequences in the sample, approximately 21% were seen once. Study outcomes and limitations: For out-of-frame alpha sequences shared by twins, low generation probability was in excess.

This CDR3 comprises 15 residues. V lost 3 bases and J lost 9; bases outside the gene matches: 3. In germline, CDR1 is LNHDA, CDR2 SQIVND (reference sequence). Remarks on this clonotype: Its cognate antigen is unknown.

This same sample was also taken into another study, of T cells expressing NK-cell markers. That paper adds: HCMV serostatus: most of the eight sequenced donors positive, one negative. The share of CD8+ T cells held by dominant NKG2C+ clonotypes was about 1.0-7.5% in about six donors. In several donors, dominant clonotypes made up roughly 28.3-65% of CD3+CD56-NKG2C+ cells.

The sequence was obtained from a woman between 18 and 29 years old in good health. V and J are TRBV19 and TRBJ2-1, with TRBD2 matching over 15 bases. The sequencing sample was made of PBMCs. CDR3 residues: CASSMGTSGRPEQFF. CDR3 DNA sequence: TGTGCCAGTAGTATGGGGACTAGCGGGAGGCCTGAGCAGTTCTTC.